Detailed here is one T cell receptor beta chain. Germline V lookup: CDR1 MDHEN, CDR2 SYDVKM. V lost 4 bases to trimming and J lost 5 bases, with 17 bases between them. The CDR3 runs 15 residues. Only in-frame clones appear in the TCRdb table, and some are missing; sequencing was by immunoSEQ multiplex PCR. The table shows 80,000 or so clones, with more than 90% occurring only once. The data were taken from a study of technical replicates of blood from a few donors. The specimen was T cells isolated from PBMCs. The chain uses TRBV28 and TRBJ1-2; a weak D match, TRBD1 (6 bases). The sequence came from a human donor in good health. The CDR3 reads CASSSRTELTYGYTF. CDR3 bases: TGTGCCAGCAGTTCCCGGACAGAATTGACTTATGGCTACACCTTC.